These 24 T cell receptor beta chains originate from one sample sequenced in a study of prognosis after radiotherapy for stage I lung cancer. Amplicons of TCR beta CDR3 were generated from genomic DNA by two-round multiplex PCR. Primers were specific to each TRBV and TRBJ gene in first-round PCR. One entry per CDR3 protein results from TCRdb running MiXCR on the multiplex PCR reads. The table lists some 25,000 distinct CDR3 sequences, around 34% of them singletons. The input for sequencing was PBMCs, taken before or after stereotactic body radiation therapy (not recorded which). All receptors derive from a donor older than 45 with non-small cell lung cancer.

This clonotype occurred many times. This chain joins TRBV19 and TRBJ1-1, with D possibly TRBD1 on 5 matching bases. CDR3 length: 16 residues. Trimming took 0 bases from V and 8 from J, leaving 19 bases between them. CDR1 and CDR2 (germline): LNHDA, SQIVND (reference sequence). The CDR3 reads CASSIDPGTVAREAFF. In nucleotides, the CDR3 is TGTGCCAGTAGTATAGACCCCGGGACGGTAGCCCGAGAAGCTTTCTTT.

This clonotype was seen a single time. This chain joins TRBV6-2 or TRBV6-3 and TRBJ2-5; D possibly corresponds to TRBD2 (6 bases). Germline-derived CDR1 and CDR2 are MNHEY and SVGEGT. The CDR3 sequence is 12 residues long. The ends were cut back, 10 bases at V and 7 bases at J, with 16 bases in the middle. CDR3 residues: CAISGVLGTQYF. The CDR3, as DNA: TGTGCCATTTCGGGGGTGTTGGGGACCCAGTACTTC.

This chain links TRBV12-3 or TRBV12-4 with TRBJ2-2; possible D gene TRBD2, 5 bases. Trimming removed 2 bases at V and 6 bases at J, with 10 bases between. The CDR3 runs 14 residues. The CDR3 loop reads CASSLSGWSGELFF. The CDR3 DNA is TGTGCCAGCAGTTTATCGGGGTGGTCCGGGGAGCTGTTTTTT.

Of note for this clonotype: This may be a read error: a much more frequent sequence differs by one nucleotide. The chain recombines TRBV9 with TRBJ2-1; TRBD1 or TRBD2 may be the D gene (6 bases each). Germline CDR1 reads SGDLS; CDR2 reads YYNGEE. The CDR3 loop spans 18 amino acids. V gave up 1 base and J gave up 5 bases, with 22 bases separating them. The chain's CDR3 is CASSVSGGLTSGDNEQFF. CDR3 sequence (DNA): TGTGCCAGCAGCGTATCCGGGGGCTTAACCAGCGGTGACAATGAGCAGTTCTTC.

This clonotype was recorded many times. This chain uses TRBV4-2 with TRBJ2-2; possibly TRBD1 or TRBD2 for D (5 bases each). The V and J ends lost 0 bases and 4 bases respectively, with 9 bases between them. CDR3 length: 15 amino acids. Germline V gives CDR1 LGHNA, CDR2 YNFKEQ. Written as DNA, the CDR3 is TGTGCCAGCAGCCAAGAGGGACGGGGCACCGGGGAGCTGTTTTTT. This codes for CASSQEGRGTGELFF.

Regarding this clonotype: One base separates it from a far larger clone, so it is likely a read error. V usage is TRBV6-1 and J usage is TRBJ2-5; 8 bases are a match to TRBD2. The J call is in doubt because the DNA end fits TRBJ2-1 better. Germline V gene sequence: CDR1 MNHNS, CDR2 SASEGT. The CDR3 length is 19 residues. CDR3 nucleotide sequence: TGTGCCAGCAGATCCACTAGCTGGAGGGCCGCGGGGGGTTACAATGAGCAGTTCTTC. It yields the protein CASRSTSWRAAGGYNEQFF.

The V call is TRBV19, the J call TRBJ2-3, with D perhaps matching TRBD2 (5 bases). Trimming removed 3 bases at V and 4 bases at J, with 11 bases between. This CDR3 is 14 amino acids long. The germline gives CDR1 LNHDA, CDR2 SQIVND (reference sequence). The DNA of the CDR3 is TGTGCCAGTAGTATTGGACTTGGGGCAGATACGCAGTATTTT. Translated, it gives CASSIGLGADTQYF.

In its sample, this clonotype was seen many times. This sequence joins TRBV18 and TRBJ2-6, with D perhaps matching TRBD1 (6 bases). V dropped 2 bases and J dropped 0 bases, with 11 bases sitting between them. This CDR3 contains 17 residues. The V gene's germline CDR1 is KGHSH and CDR2 LQKENI. The CDR3 DNA is TGTGCCAGCTCACCAGGGACAAGCCACTCTGGGGCCAACGTCCTGACTTTC. It specifies CASSPGTSHSGANVLTF.

This clonotype came up many times. Being one base from a much bigger clone, this may be a read error. The genes are TRBV24-1 and TRBJ2-2; 7 bases agree with TRBD2. The CDR3 runs to 14 residues. Germline assignment: CDR1 KGHDR and CDR2 SFDVKD. V trimming: 7 bases; J trimming: 5 bases; junction bases outside the gene matches: 6. CDR3 nucleotide sequence: TGTGCCACCAGCCCCGGGGGGAGGACCGGGGAGCTGTTTTTT. Translation: CATSPGGRTGELFF.

This clonotype was counted at least ten times. The chain joins TRBV18 to TRBJ1-1; D not resolved. CDR3 length equals 13 residues. Trimming removed 0 bases from V and 3 bases from J, with 5 bases in between. Looked up from germline, CDR1 is KGHSH and CDR2 is LQKENI. The CDR3 DNA sequence: TGTGCCAGCTCACCACCGTCGCACACTGAAGCTTTCTTT. This encodes CASSPPSHTEAFF.

This clonotype was detected many times. The J gene is TRBJ2-7, the V gene TRBV28; 7 bases match TRBD2. The ends lost 4 bases at V and 3 bases at J; junction bases unmatched: 3. The germline V gene encodes CDR1 MDHEN and CDR2 SYDVKM. CDR3 size: 13 residues. DNA for the CDR3: TGTGCCAGCAGTTCGGGACTAAACTACGAGCAGTACTTC. It yields the protein CASSSGLNYEQYF.

In DNA form, the CDR3 reads TGTGCCAGCAGCGTGATCGGGACTAGCAGATACAATGAGCAGTTCTTC. It translates to CASSVIGTSRYNEQFF. The chain employs TRBV9 and TRBJ2-1, with TRBD2 matching over 9 bases. V was clipped by 2 bases and J by 4 bases; unmatched bases: 7. The germline CDR1 and CDR2 sequences are SGDLS and YYNGEE. The CDR3 is made up of 16 amino acids.

With respect to this clonotype: A far larger clone differs by one base, so this is likely a read error. J is TRBJ2-7 and V is TRBV28; 12 bases match TRBD2. The trim removed 4 bases at V and 4 bases at J, leaving 11 bases unmatched. Looked up from germline, CDR1 is MDHEN and CDR2 is SYDVKM. The CDR3 is 17 amino acids. The CDR3, as DNA: TGTGCCAGCAGTTATGCCCCGACTAGCGGGAGTAGGTACGAGCAGTACTTC. Amino acid sequence: CASSYAPTSGSRYEQYF.

This clonotype was recorded many times. The chain employs TRBV24-1 and TRBJ2-5; 9 bases align to TRBD2. J gave up 4 bases and V 6 bases, and 2 bases lay outside the gene matches. This CDR3 has 13 residues. In germline, CDR1 is KGHDR, CDR2 SFDVKD. The CDR3 coding sequence is TGTGCCACCAGTTTAGCGGGAGTAGAGACCCAGTACTTC. It is translated as CATSLAGVETQYF.

This clonotype was seen ten or more times. The CDR3 region has the DNA TGCAGTGCTTTAGCGACAGGGCTTAACTATGGCTACACCTTC. This translates into CSALATGLNYGYTF. V is TRBV20-1 and J is TRBJ1-2, with 7 bases identical to TRBD1. V lost 5 bases, J lost 1 base, and 7 bases stayed unmatched. The CDR3 runs 14 residues. Germline V gives CDR1 DFQATT, CDR2 SNEGSKA (reference sequence).

The chain employs TRBV20-1 and TRBJ2-3; TRBD2 matches 7 bases. CDR1 and CDR2 from the germline V gene are DFQATT and SNEGSKA (reference sequence). The CDR3 extends over 12 amino acids. As DNA, the CDR3 is TGCGGGGTACTAGCGAGGACAGATACGCAGTATTTT. Residues: CGVLARTDTQYF.

This chain links TRBV6-1 with TRBJ1-5; tentative D call: TRBD1 (5 bases). Between the trimmed V and J ends, which lost 5 bases and 7 bases, there was a span of 9 bases. This CDR3 spans 12 amino acids. Germline CDR1 is MNHNS and CDR2 is SASEGT. CDR3 in amino acids: CASSKGTQPQHF. DNA for the CDR3: TGTGCCAGCAGTAAAGGGACCCAGCCCCAGCATTTT.

This clonotype was counted at least ten times. The genes are TRBV5-6 and TRBJ1-4; 12 bases are a match to TRBD1. Per the germline V gene, CDR1 is SGHDT and CDR2 is YYEEEE. J was trimmed by 7 bases and V by 0 bases; bases with no gene match: 1. This CDR3 is built from 15 residues. The CDR3 nucleotides read TGTGCCAGCAGCTTGGGGGACAGGGGGCTTGAAAAACTGTTTTTT. It translates to CASSLGDRGLEKLFF.

At least ten counts were recorded for this clonotype. V and J are TRBV6-2 or TRBV6-3 and TRBJ1-1; D remains ambiguous. CDR3 length: 13 amino acids. V lost 10 bases, J lost 3 bases, and 15 bases lay in between. Germline V gene data show CDR1 as MNHEY and CDR2 as SVGEGT. The CDR3 DNA follows: TGTGCCACCGATCTAGGACTGTACACTGAAGCTTTCTTT. Translation: CATDLGLYTEAFF.

This clonotype was detected many times. The V call is TRBV25-1, the J call TRBJ1-1, with D perhaps matching TRBD1 (5 bases). CDR1 is MGHDK and CDR2 is SYGVNS in the germline V gene. CDR3 length equals 13 residues. Trimming cost V 4 bases and J 4 bases, with 10 bases left between them. The CDR3: CASSVDRSTEAFF. The DNA of the CDR3 is TGTGCCAGCAGTGTAGACAGAAGCACTGAAGCTTTCTTT.

The sample holds many counts of this clonotype. The J gene is TRBJ2-7, the V gene TRBV24-1; 7 positions match TRBD2. The V and J ends lost 2 bases and 1 base, in that order; junction bases with no gene match: 1. The CDR3 is 14 residues long. Germline CDR1 reads KGHDR; CDR2 reads SFDVKD. The CDR3: CATSDSSGSYEQYF. CDR3 bases: TGTGCCACCAGTGATTCTAGCGGTTCCTACGAGCAGTACTTC.

On this clonotype itself: This likely reflects a read error, since a far larger clone is one base away. The V gene is TRBV6-5, the J gene TRBJ2-7; D is perhaps TRBD1 (5 bases). The V and J ends lost 7 bases and 1 base respectively, with 14 bases between them. The CDR3 is 14 amino acids. Germline-derived CDR1 and CDR2 are MNHEY and SVGAGI. The CDR3 region has the DNA TGTGCCAGCATCCAACAGGTTTTTTCCTACGAGCAGTACTTC. Translation gives CASIQQVFSYEQYF.

This clonotype was counted at least ten times. This chain joins TRBV29-1 and TRBJ2-3; perhaps D is TRBD1 or TRBD2 (5 bases each). The ends were cut back, 4 bases at V and 0 bases at J, with 14 bases in the middle. Germline V CDR1 and CDR2: SQVTM, ANQGSEA. The CDR3 has 15 amino acids. CDR3 protein: CSVVGRESSTDTQYF. In DNA form, the CDR3 reads TGCAGCGTTGTTGGCAGGGAGTCTAGCACAGATACGCAGTATTTT.

The chain couples TRBV6-1 to TRBJ1-5, with D tentatively TRBD1 (5 bases). Per the germline V gene, CDR1 is MNHNS and CDR2 is SASEGT. The CDR3 extends over 15 amino acids. Deletions cut 5 bases from V and 4 bases from J, with 15 bases between. CDR3 nucleotide sequence: TGTGCCAGCAGTACCTACCAGGGACGGAATCAGCCCCAGCATTTT. Translation gives CASSTYQGRNQPQHF.